This paragraph covers one T cell receptor (beta chain) sequence. This clone's antigen is unknown. There are no base qualities to consult, and no much larger clone falls within one base. This entry is derived from a study of shared clonotypes between healthy human individuals (dated by TCRdb to 2020 to 2022). About the study as a whole: The cohort included a few men and a couple of women between 18 and 49 years of age. To increase sequencing depth and limit assay-specific biases, TCR repertoire library preparation and sequencing were carried out by different laboratories using diverse techniques. Between about 0.8 and 9 billion PBMCs per donor were obtained by leukapheresis. For each donor, CD4 naive and CD4 memory were each given three plates, CD8 naive was given two plates, and CD8 memory was given one plate. The study deeply sequenced blood TCR repertoires of several healthy adults to estimate repertoire size and the extent of clonotype sharing between individuals. The research as a whole found: Compared with non-shared clonotypes, clonotypes shared by all four sorted-subset donors had higher generation probabilities. Approximately 5% of naive CD4, 3.5% of naive CD8, about 2.1% of memory CD4, and around 0.42% of memory CD8 clonotypes were shared across a few donors. The small number of donors limited the genetic and exposure-history diversity represented. Estimated clonotype richness was generally larger for naive than for memory subsets. Incomplete sequencing was indicated by rarefaction of sorted-subset datasets, despite the large sequencing depth. Only blood was sampled, and tissue TCR repertoires likely differ from those in blood. Based on pairwise subsampling, the degree of clonotype sharing among donors was expected to be affected by sequencing depth.

Healthy HIV-negative adults with no recently reported acute infections or vaccinations were included as donors. Every donor was a Caucasian adult residing in Nashville, Tennessee, USA. CD4+ T cells were enriched through magnetic negative selection, after which naive cells were positively selected on CD45RA and the remaining negative fraction served as the memory subset. Blood was obtained by leukapheresis, after which PBMCs were separated by Ficoll-Histopaque density gradient centrifugation and cryopreserved in liquid nitrogen vapor phase. Analytical flow cytometry was used to check the purity and quantity of every magnetically sorted T cell population. Each sorted fraction had its genomic DNA isolated and then quantified by UV absorbance on a Nanodrop 2000c. Using the deep immunoSEQ assay, multiplex PCR amplified TCR CDR3 regions from genomic DNA. For each cell subset, the extracted genomic DNA was distributed evenly across all wells of several immunoSEQ 96-well plates, and each plate served as one replicate. For sorted subsets, roughly 200 ng of genomic DNA, equivalent to 25,000 to 30,000 T cell genomes, went into each replicate PCR. Purified libraries were quantified with a Qubit 3.0 fluorometer, sized on a Bioanalyzer 2100, and re-quantified with the KAPA Library Quantification kit. Every immunoSEQ 96-well plate was sequenced on a dedicated single-read 150-cycle Illumina NextSeq 550 flow cell. From the authors' description of their analysis: Because only junctional sequences without quality scores were contained in the immunoSEQ output, filtering matching that applied to full-length reads could not be performed. Sequences were annotated with PyIR, a Python wrapper for IgBLAST v1.9, using IMGT germline references to assign V/J genes and CDR3. Reads were removed for weak V/J assignments (E-value above 1e-6), missing CDR3, stop codons, out-of-frame junctions, or ambiguous translated residues. A V3J clonotype was defined by an identical inferred V gene, J gene, and CDR3 amino acid sequence. Percentage overlap between repertoires was computed as shared unique clonotypes divided by the size of the smaller repertoire. RTK rarefaction, the Chao1 estimator, and Recon v2.1 estimates of unobserved clonotypes were used to assess repertoire richness. Generation probabilities were computed with OLGA for all TCRbeta clonotypes obtained by the gDNA method from a few donors. In TCRdb, the immuneACCESS table is reduced to in-frame sequences with V and J assigned. These tables do not hold every clone; where another copy was compared, an unresolved V gene accounts for under half, and the others remain unexplained. The DNA was the basis for D and trimming; V, J and clone size are from that table. The sample table records just over 2,000,000 clones; 85% to 95% of these occur just once. The top ten clones comprise more than 0.1% of the sample.

This TCR was recovered from a man aged 18 to 30 in good health. Sequenced material: naive CD4+ T cells sorted from blood. Interpreted using the paper, the cell subset or site label stands for: CD45RA+ positively selected.

CDR3 protein: CAISDLIAGGPGDEQFF. At the DNA level, the sequence is TGTGCCATCAGTGATTTAATAGCGGGAGGGCCAGGGGATGAGCAGTTCTTC. The rearrangement joined TRBV10-3 to TRBJ2-1; 11 of the junction bases match TRBD2. Per the germline V gene, ENHRY is the CDR1 and SYGVKD is the CDR2. Unmatched junction bases come to 12, with V trimmed by 3 bases and J by 8 bases. The CDR3 measures 17 amino acids from cysteine to phenylalanine. The DNA shown is the 51-base CDR3, in frame from base 1.